The next 22 T cell receptor beta chains were all read from a single sample in a study of cytomegalovirus exposure and HLA in healthy donors. Both 60 Vbeta primers and 13 Jbeta primers went into the PCR. Measured with immunoSEQ multiplex PCR; TCRdb has only the in-frame clones, and not every one. The table records 35,000 to 50,000 clones, 51% of them present only once. Sequenced input: PBMCs. These receptors were obtained from a man aged 60 to 69 in good health and CMV-seronegative.

The rearrangement joins TRBV4-2 to TRBJ1-3; D uncertain. V was trimmed by 4 bases and J by 2 bases, leaving 15 bases between them. Germline V gene lookup returns CDR1 LGHNA and CDR2 YNFKEQ. This CDR3 region has 16 residues. As DNA, the CDR3 is TGTGCCAGCAGCCCTAGGAATGGCTTAACTGGAAACACCATATATTTT. This encodes CASSPRNGLTGNTIYF.

The V gene is TRBV5-1, the J gene TRBJ2-3; 8 bases fit TRBD2. With V trimmed by 4 bases and J by 6 bases, 10 bases remained unmatched. The germline V gene has CDR1 SGHRS and CDR2 YFSETQ. The CDR3 covers 15 residues. CDR3 amino acids: CASSHQAGEGDTQYF. Here the CDR3 DNA reads TGCGCCAGCAGCCACCAAGCGGGAGAGGGGGATACGCAGTATTTT.

This chain connects TRBV5-6 to TRBJ2-1, with TRBD2 matching over 9 bases. J gave up 3 bases and V 2 bases, and 6 bases lay outside the gene matches. The germline CDR1 and CDR2 sequences are SGHDT and YYEEEE. The CDR3 loop spans 16 amino acids. CDR3: CASSFSLTSGYNEQFF. In DNA form, the CDR3 reads TGTGCCAGCAGCTTTAGCTTGACTAGCGGCTACAATGAGCAGTTCTTC.

This clone was counted a few times. The J gene is TRBJ1-5, the V gene TRBV2, with 9 bases aligning to TRBD1. CDR1 is SNHLY, CDR2 FYNNEI, per germline. The CDR3 is 16 amino acids. Trimming removed 6 bases from V and 2 bases from J; junction bases left unmatched: 8. CDR3 amino acids: CASRAGTGLGNQPQHF. The CDR3 nucleotides are TGTGCCAGCAGGGCCGGGACAGGGTTGGGCAATCAGCCCCAGCATTTT.

This clone was recorded a few times. The genes are TRBV5-1 and TRBJ2-1; 11 nucleotides agree with TRBD2. After removal of 3 bases from V and 8 bases from J, the junction contained 10 bases not matched to a gene. The germline V gene has CDR1 SGHRS and CDR2 YFSETQ. The CDR3 consists of 16 residues. The CDR3 is CASSSRTSGLWDEQFF. DNA for the CDR3: TGCGCCAGCAGCTCCAGGACTAGCGGGTTGTGGGATGAGCAGTTCTTC.

The gene calls are TRBV4-3 and TRBJ1-2; 10 bases fit TRBD1. The germline CDR1 and CDR2 sequences are LGHNA and YSLEER. Germline trimming cut 1 base from V and 0 bases from J; bases unmatched to any gene: 5. The CDR3 has 17 residues. This chain's CDR3 is CASSQGAGTGANYGYTF. The CDR3 DNA reads TGCGCCAGCAGCCAAGGGGCCGGGACAGGGGCTAACTATGGCTACACCTTC.

The chain joins TRBV4-2 to TRBJ2-6; unclear D gene. This CDR3 spans 16 amino acids. V lost 4 bases and J 0 bases, leaving 10 bases between the germline ends. CDR1 LGHNA and CDR2 YNFKEQ come from the germline V gene. The CDR3 coding sequence is TGTGCCAGCAGCCCACATGCAACCTCTGGGGCCAACGTCCTGACTTTC. Protein product: CASSPHATSGANVLTF.

This clone was observed a few times. V usage is TRBV6-5 and J usage is TRBJ1-1; 8 bases match TRBD1. Trimming took 4 bases from V and 6 from J; bases not matched to a gene: 4. The CDR3 runs 13 residues. Germline V gives CDR1 MNHEY, CDR2 SVGAGI. This chain's CDR3 is CASSSDRGPEAFF. The CDR3 coding sequence is TGTGCCAGCAGTTCCGACAGGGGCCCTGAAGCTTTCTTT.

This sequence joins TRBV6-4 and TRBJ2-7; D may be TRBD1 (6 bases). Germline CDR1 reads MRHNA; CDR2 reads SNTAGT. There are 14 residues in the CDR3. Trimming stripped 0 bases from V and 4 bases from J, with 10 bases between. CDR3 sequence: CASSDSGRGYEQYF. CDR3 DNA: TGTGCCAGCAGTGACTCCGGCAGGGGATACGAGCAGTACTTC.

This clone was counted a single time. The chain has TRBV29-1 and TRBJ2-7; 8 positions agree with TRBD1. The CDR3 is made up of 12 amino acids. V gave up 5 bases and J gave up 2 bases; unmatched junction bases: 2. The V gene's germline CDR1 is SQVTM and CDR2 ANQGSEA. CDR3: CSVMTGAYEQYF. The CDR3 DNA is TGCAGCGTTATGACAGGGGCCTACGAGCAGTACTTC.

The chain is built from TRBV6-5 and TRBJ2-7, with D maybe TRBD2 (6 bases). V lost 7 bases and J 3 bases, leaving 19 bases between the germline ends. From germline, CDR1 is MNHEY and CDR2 SVGAGI. The CDR3 runs to 15 residues. The CDR3 nucleotides read TGTGCCAGCATTCCAGACGGAGGGAGGTTCTACGAGCAGTACTTC. Its protein product is CASIPDGGRFYEQYF.

The chain uses TRBV10-3 and TRBJ2-1, with 7 positions matching TRBD1. Trimming at V came to 4 bases and at J to 1 base, leaving 7 bases not matched to a gene. Germline CDR1 and CDR2: ENHRY and SYGVKD. CDR3 length: 16 residues. The CDR3 coding sequence is TGTGCCATCAGTGGGGAACAGGGGACATCCTACAATGAGCAGTTCTTC. Amino acids: CAISGEQGTSYNEQFF.

This clone was observed a handful of times. The CDR3 protein is CASSLDSRTDTQYF. Here the CDR3 DNA reads TGCGCCAGCAGCTTGGACAGCCGCACAGATACGCAGTATTTT. The gene calls are TRBV5-1 and TRBJ2-3; D remains ambiguous. CDR3 size: 14 residues. CDR1 SGHRS and CDR2 YFSETQ come from the germline V gene. V was shortened by 0 bases and J by 1 base, with 6 bases between the two germline ends.

In this sample, this clone turned up a few times. The chain combines TRBV6-5 with TRBJ2-7; weak D call: TRBD1 (6 bases). Trimming stripped 2 bases from V and 1 base from J, with 9 bases between. Germline V gene sequence: CDR1 MNHEY, CDR2 SVGAGI. This CDR3 is built from 14 residues. CDR3 bases: TGTGCCAGCAGTTACACGACAGGTTCCTACGAGCAGTACTTC. The encoded protein is CASSYTTGSYEQYF.

This chain joins TRBV7-2 and TRBJ1-1; 7 bases are shared with TRBD1. Germline V CDR1 and CDR2: SGHTA, FQGNSA. This CDR3 is built from 13 residues. V gave up 3 bases and J gave up 6 bases; unmatched junction bases: 4. Written as DNA, the CDR3 is TGTGCCAGCAGCTTTAACAGGGGAGCTGAAGCTTTCTTT. Protein product: CASSFNRGAEAFF.

The V and J genes are TRBV5-6 and TRBJ1-2; D might be TRBD1 (5 bases). CDR1 is SGHDT and CDR2 is YYEEEE in the germline V gene. The length of the CDR3 is 13 residues. V lost 4 bases and J lost 4, with 11 bases in between. This CDR3 is CASSPGTFYGYTF. The CDR3 DNA reads as TGTGCCAGCAGCCCAGGGACTTTCTATGGCTACACCTTC.

This clone was observed a handful of times. The chain is built from TRBV10-3 and TRBJ1-2, with a possible D match to TRBD1 (5 bases). CDR1 and CDR2 from the germline V gene are ENHRY and SYGVKD. The V end lost 0 bases, the J end lost 0 bases, and 11 bases lay between the germline ends. The CDR3 spans 16 residues. CDR3 DNA: TGTGCCATCAGTGAGTCGGGCAGGGCCACTAACTATGGCTACACCTTC. Translating gives CAISESGRATNYGYTF.

The chain recombines TRBV29-1 with TRBJ2-7, with D perhaps matching TRBD1 (5 bases). This CDR3 is 13 amino acids long. The V gene's germline CDR1 is SQVTM and CDR2 ANQGSEA. Trimming removed 6 bases at V and 1 base at J, with 13 bases between. The CDR3 sequence is CSVPLQGSYEQYF. Here the CDR3 DNA reads TGCAGCGTGCCCCTCCAGGGATCCTACGAGCAGTACTTC.

In this sample, this clone is medium-sized (0.01 to 0.1%). The rearrangement joins TRBV18 to TRBJ2-7; the match to TRBD2 covers 11 bases. The CDR3 consists of 16 residues. The J segment lost 2 bases and the V segment lost 2 bases, leaving 5 bases of the junction unmatched. Germline CDR1 reads KGHSH; CDR2 reads LQKENI. This CDR3 reads CASSPYGTSGTYEQYF. The CDR3 coding sequence is TGTGCCAGCTCACCATACGGGACTAGCGGTACCTACGAGCAGTACTTC.

The table lists this clone with a few counts. The chain uses TRBV11-2 and TRBJ1-2; D possibly corresponds to TRBD1 (6 bases). The CDR3 runs to 13 residues. The germline gives CDR1 SGHAT, CDR2 FQNNGV. V gave up 8 bases and J gave up 7 bases, with 17 bases separating them. CDR3 DNA sequence: TGTGCCAGCTCTATCCCAGGGGCCTTTGGCTACACCTTC. It yields the protein CASSIPGAFGYTF.

The chain has TRBV30 and TRBJ1-3; 7 bases map to TRBD1. V lost 3 bases, J lost 0 bases, and 11 bases stayed unmatched. CDR1 is GTSNPN, CDR2 SVGIG, per germline (reference sequence). The CDR3 runs to 17 residues. The CDR3 sequence is CAWSVWGQPSSGNTIYF. CDR3 DNA: TGTGCCTGGAGCGTGTGGGGACAGCCGAGCTCTGGAAACACCATATATTTT.

The V call is TRBV10-3, the J call TRBJ2-1, with 9 bases identical to TRBD2. The CDR3 spans 16 residues. Germline V gives CDR1 ENHRY, CDR2 SYGVKD. V gave up 6 bases and J gave up 0 bases; unmatched junction bases: 6. CDR3 loop: CAISSGTSLSYNEQFF. CDR3 coding DNA: TGTGCCATCAGCTCCGGGACTAGCCTCTCCTACAATGAGCAGTTCTTC.